The clone carrying this TCR beta chain was seen many times. The antigen is not known. This sample is part of a study of T cell repertoires in cytomegalovirus infection. Study in general: Both recently identified HLA-C-restricted and well-studied HLA-B-restricted CMV epitopes were used in the study.

One entry per CDR3 protein results from TCRdb running MiXCR on the reads. The sample holds around 540,000 distinct CDR3 sequences, 30% to 40% seen once. Trimming removed 1 base from V and 4 bases from J, with 4 bases in between. The CDR3 is 13 residues long. Germline V lookup: CDR1 SGHTA, CDR2 FQGNSA. The sequence derives from a human donor in good health (CMV status not recorded). Some clones in this sample may be carry-over from other donors' samples. Specimen: cultured PBMCs, collected from culture after CMV antigen stimulation. V gene TRBV7-2 combines with J gene TRBJ2-2, with D hard to call. CDR3 bases: TGTGCCAGCAGCTTAGTCTCCACCGGGGAGCTGTTTTTT. Amino acid sequence: CASSLVSTGELFF.